A selection of T cell receptor beta chains follows, all from one sample in a study of post-analysis software for immune sequencing data. Via MiXCR, TCRdb re-called the PCR reads, giving one row per CDR3 protein. The sample lists 820,000 or so distinct CDR3 sequences; around 50% were seen once. Sequencing was carried out using blood. All receptors come from a girl between 10 and 17 years old with multiple sclerosis. Each CDR3 is given with its conserved first and last residue. The D gene is left open where the match is weak. Where a row states a size, it is once, few, many or the class of an expanded clone; other rows omit it.

D gene	CDR3 length	clone size	V gene	J gene	CDR3 DNA	CDR3 protein
.	17	.	TRBV29-1	TRBJ2-6	TGCAGCGTCGCCGGGACGGCCTTAAAATCTGGGGCCAACGTCCTGACTTTC	CSVAGTALKSGANVLTF
.	14	.	TRBV20-1	TRBJ2-3	TGCAGTGTCCTTTCGGAGGGAGATTGGGATACGCAGTATTTT	CSVLSEGDWDTQYF
.	13	few	TRBV20-1	TRBJ2-5	TGCAGTGCTAGAGATACAGGGAAAGAGACCCAGTACTTC	CSARDTGKETQYF
.	17	.	TRBV21-1	TRBJ2-4	TGTGCCAGCAGCAAATGGGGTAGACGGACAGCCAAAAACATTCAGTACTTC	CASSKWGRRTAKNIQYF
TRBD1	16	.	TRBV29-1	TRBJ1-4	TGCAGCGTTAAGGGCATCCGGGACAGGGTTAATGAAAAACTGTTTTTT	CSVKGIRDRVNEKLFF
TRBD1	12	.	TRBV29-1	TRBJ1-2	TGCAGCGTTGGGGACAGGGGATATGGCTACACCTTC	CSVGDRGYGYTF
.	15	.	TRBV14	TRBJ2-7	TGTGCCAGCAGCCAAGATCACACAGGGTCCTACGAGCAGTACTTC	CASSQDHTGSYEQYF
.	16	.	TRBV7-2	TRBJ2-4	TGTGCCAGCAGCTTGGGTCCCACTCAGGCCCAAGGCATTCAGTACTTC	CASSLGPTQAQGIQYF
TRBD1	14	.	TRBV10-3	TRBJ1-2	TGTGCCATCAACTTACAGGGGGCGCAGGACGGCTACACCTTC	CAINLQGAQDGYTF
.	11	.	TRBV30	TRBJ2-1	TGTGCCTGGAGTTGGGACAATGAGCAGTTCTTC	CAWSWDNEQFF
.	13	many	TRBV19	TRBJ1-2	TGTGCCAGTAGTATAGACAGTCCATTGGGCTACACCTTC	CASSIDSPLGYTF
.	10	few	TRBV29-1	TRBJ2-5	TGCAGCGTTGGTGGCGGGACCCAGTACTTC	CSVGGGTQYF
.	16	.	TRBV29-1	TRBJ2-3	TGCAGCGTTGAGATCCCCGGCCAGCCCCCCACAGATACGCAGTATTTT	CSVEIPGQPPTDTQYF
.	12	.	TRBV12-3/TRBV12-4	TRBJ1-2	TGTGCCAGCAGTGCTCGGTTCTATGGCTACACCTTC	CASSARFYGYTF
.	14	.	TRBV6-5	TRBJ2-3	TGTGCCAGCAGTTACGGGGGCCCCATGGATACGCAGTATTTT	CASSYGGPMDTQYF
.	14	.	TRBV30	TRBJ1-6	TGTGCCTGGAGTCACGAGGGCTGGAATTCACCCCTCCACTTT	CAWSHEGWNSPLHF
TRBD2	15	.	TRBV6-4	TRBJ2-3	TGTGCCAGCAGTGAGCTAGCGGGGATCACAGATACGCAGTATTTT	CASSELAGITDTQYF
.	12	.	TRBV20-1	TRBJ2-7	TGCAGTGCTATCGAGCATGGCTACGAGCAGTACTTC	CSAIEHGYEQYF
.	14	.	TRBV6-1	TRBJ2-7	TGTGCCAGCAGTGGGAGGGGGCGCGGGTACGAGCAGTACTTC	CASSGRGRGYEQYF
.	11	.	TRBV29-1	TRBJ2-7	TGCAGCGTTCCCGAGGCAGGCGAGCAGTACTTC	CSVPEAGEQYF
TRBD2	16	few	TRBV6-6	TRBJ2-1	TGTGCCAGCAGTTACTCAGCGGGGGGGCCTAGGAATGAGCAGTTCTTC	CASSYSAGGPRNEQFF
.	15	.	TRBV7-6	TRBJ2-7	TGTGCCAGCAGCACGACGGACCGCAGCTCCTACGAGCAGTACTTC	CASSTTDRSSYEQYF
.	11	many	TRBV5-1	TRBJ1-1	TGTGCCAGCAGCTTGGACACTGAAGCTTTCTTT	CASSLDTEAFF
.	12	few	TRBV29-1	TRBJ1-2	TGCAGCGTTGAACGGGGGAACTATGGCTACACCTTC	CSVERGNYGYTF
.	14	.	TRBV20-1	TRBJ2-7	TGCAGTGCTAGAGTGTGGGGCACAACCTACGAGCAGTACTTC	CSARVWGTTYEQYF
.	12	.	TRBV7-2	TRBJ1-1	TGTGCCAGCAGCGCTATGAACACTGAAGCTTTCTTT	CASSAMNTEAFF